One and the same sample provided the 2 T cell receptor beta chains below, sequenced in a study of response to subunit inactivated influenza vaccine. TCRdb recomputed calls from the RT-PCR reads with MiXCR, one row per CDR3 protein. The sample shows over 400,000 distinct CDR3 sequences, roughly 9.7% of them seen only once. This sample comprised PBMCs from blood, obtained about 40 days after vaccination. The source is a man over 45 who received an inactivated influenza vaccine.

This clonotype showed up many times. The chain uses TRBV24-1 and TRBJ1-5; a weak D match, TRBD1 (5 bases). Germline V CDR1 and CDR2: KGHDR, SFDVKD. V was trimmed by 5 bases and J by 6 bases, leaving 10 bases between them. The length of the CDR3 is 13 residues. The CDR3 sequence: CATSVAGIQPQHF. The CDR3 nucleotides read TGTGCCACCAGTGTAGCAGGGATTCAGCCCCAGCATTTT.

This clonotype was counted between two and nine times. The chain joins TRBV7-9 to TRBJ1-5; the D is unclear. This CDR3 is built from 14 residues. In germline, CDR1 is SEHNR, CDR2 FQNEAQ (reference sequence). V was trimmed by 2 bases and J by 3 bases, leaving 8 bases between them. The CDR3 region has the DNA TGTGCCAGCAGCTTAATCGGTTACAATCAGCCCCAGCATTTT. Amino acid sequence: CASSLIGYNQPQHF.